The source of this T cell receptor (beta chain) is a study of T cell responses to AZD1222 COVID-19 vaccine. Study findings and constraints: Just a handful of AZD1222 recipients were seropositive at baseline. Unmutated variant regions are reportedly targeted by nearly half of spike-specific TCRs. Dominant at 160-218 and 743-854, vaccine-associated CD4 TCRs also spanned spike.

The V and J ends lost 4 bases and 0 bases, in that order; junction bases with no gene match: 5. Germline-derived CDR1 and CDR2 are SGHRS and YFSETQ. The CDR3 has 16 amino acids. Clones were sequenced by immunoSEQ multiplex PCR, and TCRdb holds only the in-frame ones, with some missing. The table shows some 150,000 clones, with 75% to 90% occurring only once. Worth noting for this clone: As yet, its antigen is unknown.

The material sequenced was peripheral blood, taken on day 0 of MenACWY control vaccination. The chain employs TRBV5-1 and TRBJ1-1, with 11 positions matching TRBD1. This receptor was obtained from an adult in good health. Written as DNA, the CDR3 is TGCGCCAGCAGCACCGGGACAGGGGGAGTGAACACTGAAGCTTTCTTT. Translation: CASSTGTGGVNTEAFF.